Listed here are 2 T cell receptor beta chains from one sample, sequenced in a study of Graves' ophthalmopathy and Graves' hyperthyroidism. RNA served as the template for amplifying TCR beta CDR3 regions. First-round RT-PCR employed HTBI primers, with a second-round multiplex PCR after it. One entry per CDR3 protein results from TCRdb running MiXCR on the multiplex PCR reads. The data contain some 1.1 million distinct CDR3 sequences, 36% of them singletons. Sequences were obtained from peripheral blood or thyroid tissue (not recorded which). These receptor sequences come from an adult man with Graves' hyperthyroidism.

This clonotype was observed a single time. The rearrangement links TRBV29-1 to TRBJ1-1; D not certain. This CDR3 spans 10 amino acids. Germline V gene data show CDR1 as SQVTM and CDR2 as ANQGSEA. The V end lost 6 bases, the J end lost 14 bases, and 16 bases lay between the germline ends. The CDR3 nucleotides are TGCAGCGTAGAGGCAGGACCCGCGTTCTTT. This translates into CSVEAGPAFF.

DNA of the CDR3: TGTGCCAGCAGCCCAACAGGGGTTGGTGAAGCTTTCTTT. Amino acids: CASSPTGVGEAFF. This rearrangement joins TRBV7-2 to TRBJ1-1; 7 bases map to TRBD1. The CDR3 is 13 residues long. Germline loops: CDR1 SGHTA, CDR2 FQGNSA. J gave up 7 bases and V 5 bases, and 7 bases lay outside the gene matches.